This T cell receptor beta chain was found in a study of T-cell reconstitution after alpha-beta-depleted transplantation in children. Germline-derived CDR1 and CDR2 are MNHEY and SVGAGI. The CDR3 runs 14 residues. V was pared by 4 bases and J by 3 bases, with 6 bases of the junction left unmatched. This clonotype was observed a few times. Construction of the TCRbeta library involved unique molecular identifiers. TCRdb itself ran the PCR reads through MiXCR, one entry per CDR3 protein. The sample consists of fewer than 700,000 distinct CDR3 sequences, roughly 13% of them appearing once. The sequence derives from a male patient younger than 18 who had a stem cell transplant for acute myeloid leukemia, so the T cells may come from the graft donor. The sequencing used PBMCs, mostly from graft donor cells, collected 360 days after TCRalphabeta/CD19-depleted stem cell transplant. This sequence joins TRBV6-5 and TRBJ2-7, with 7 bases that match TRBD2. DNA of the CDR3: TGTGCCAGCAGTTCCGGCGGGAGTGGCTACGAGCAGTACTTC. Translating gives CASSSGGSGYEQYF.